The next 23 T cell receptor beta chains were all read from a single sample in a study of blood T cell repertoires in COVID-19 (dated by TCRdb to the early 2020s). Library creation used the immunoSEQ multiplex PCR assay. TCRdb took this table from immuneACCESS and kept in-frame rearrangements with V and J called. Such tables lack part of the clones; where checked against another copy, unresolved V genes explain under half of the gap, and the rest is unexplained. This sample has under 150,000 clones in its table, and around four fifths of those were observed once. Around 6.2% of the sample is in the top ten clones. What was sequenced was PBMCs or T cells enriched from blood (not recorded which). The receptors shown here come from a woman aged 35 to 49 who had recovered from COVID-19.

CDR3 sequence: CASSLNVGGLVNEKLFF. The CDR3 DNA sequence: TGCGCCAGCAGCTTGAACGTCGGGGGGCTAGTGAATGAAAAACTGTTTTTT. This rearrangement joins TRBV5-1 to TRBJ1-4, with D maybe TRBD1 (6 bases). Trimming pared 1 base from V and 5 bases from J, leaving 18 bases between. The CDR3 is 17 residues long. Per the germline V gene, CDR1 is SGHRS and CDR2 is YFSETQ.

V and J are TRBV19 and TRBJ1-3, with 8 bases lining up with TRBD1. The ends lost 6 bases at V and 4 bases at J; junction bases unmatched: 8. Per germline, CDR1 LNHDA and CDR2 SQIVND (reference sequence). This CDR3 contains 15 residues. CDR3 sequence (DNA): TGTGCCAGTAGGACTATCAGGGGGCTGGGAAACACCATATATTTT. As protein: CASRTIRGLGNTIYF.

The chain links TRBV5-4 to TRBJ2-1; TRBD2 matches 10 bases. Germline V gives CDR1 SGHNT, CDR2 YYREEE (reference sequence). V was clipped by 10 bases and J by 4 bases; unmatched bases: 11. The CDR3 length is 15 residues. CDR3 residues: CACHPGTSAYNEQFF. Here the CDR3 DNA reads TGTGCCTGCCATCCCGGGACTAGCGCTTACAATGAGCAGTTCTTC.

CDR3 DNA: TGTGCCAGCTCACCGTCCCAAAGACAGGGGGATACTGAAGCTTTCTTT. Residues: CASSPSQRQGDTEAFF. The J gene is TRBJ1-1, the V gene TRBV18; 9 bases align to TRBD1. Per germline, CDR1 KGHSH and CDR2 LQKENI. The CDR3 loop spans 16 amino acids. Trimming took 3 bases from V and 5 from J; bases not matched to a gene: 10. Complete variable domain (other parts from reference TRBV18 and TRBJ1-1): NAGVMQNPRHLVRRRGQEARLRCSPMKGHSHVYWYRQLPEEGLKFMVYLQKENIIDESGMPKERFSAEFPKEGPSILRIQQVVRGDSAAYFCASSPSQRQGDTEAFFGQGTRLTVV.

The chain couples TRBV29-1 to TRBJ1-5; D is possibly TRBD1 (5 bases). The CDR3 consists of 14 residues. Germline V gene sequence: CDR1 SQVTM, CDR2 ANQGSEA. V dropped 3 bases and J dropped 4 bases, with 13 bases sitting between them. The CDR3 loop reads CSVDRDWMNQPQHF. CDR3 DNA: TGCAGCGTTGACAGGGACTGGATGAATCAGCCCCAGCATTTT.

The CDR3 sequence is CASREGSGGTEAFF. The CDR3 DNA is TGCGCCAGCAGGGAGGGGTCCGGAGGTACTGAAGCTTTCTTT. The chain combines TRBV5-1 with TRBJ1-1; the D gene is possibly TRBD1 (5 bases). Germline V lookup: CDR1 SGHRS, CDR2 YFSETQ. The CDR3 spans 14 residues. V was trimmed by 5 bases and J by 5 bases, leaving 16 bases between them.

The chain has TRBV11-3 and TRBJ2-3; 8 bases line up with TRBD2. V was clipped by 1 base and J by 3 bases; unmatched bases: 6. The CDR3 runs to 16 residues. Per the germline V gene, CDR1 is SGHNT and CDR2 is YENEEA. The DNA of the CDR3 is TGTGCCAGCAGCTTAGCTCCGGGACTAGGAACAGATACGCAGTATTTT. Amino acid sequence: CASSLAPGLGTDTQYF.

This clone was observed once. V is TRBV18 and J is TRBJ2-7; TRBD1 might be the D (5 bases). Germline assignment: CDR1 KGHSH and CDR2 LQKENI. V lost 2 bases to trimming and J lost 1 base, with 12 bases between them. CDR3 size: 15 residues. The chain's CDR3 is CASSPLDTRSYEQYF. The CDR3 DNA sequence: TGTGCCAGCTCACCATTGGACACTCGGTCCTACGAGCAGTACTTC.

The V gene is TRBV6-5, the J gene TRBJ2-5, with 14 positions matching TRBD2. Trimming cost V 10 bases and J 5 bases; bases outside gene matches: 3. Germline V CDR1 and CDR2: MNHEY, SVGAGI. CDR3 length: 13 residues. The CDR3 region is CATRTSGRETQYF. The DNA of the CDR3 is TGTGCCACCAGGACTAGCGGGAGGGAGACCCAGTACTTC.

The V gene is TRBV7-9, the J gene TRBJ2-1; 13 bases are shared with TRBD2. The CDR3 sequence is 16 residues long. With V trimmed by 1 base and J by 8 bases, 5 bases remained unmatched. Germline V gives CDR1 SEHNR, CDR2 FQNEAQ (reference sequence). The CDR3 reads CASSLGTSGSLYEQFF. The CDR3, as DNA: TGTGCCAGCAGCTTAGGGACTAGCGGGAGTCTCTATGAGCAGTTCTTC.

The chain recombines TRBV27 with TRBJ2-7; 9 bases map to TRBD2. Trimming took 8 bases from V and 7 from J; bases not matched to a gene: 9. The CDR3 loop spans 13 amino acids. From germline, CDR1 is MNHEY and CDR2 SMNVEV (reference sequence). The CDR3 loop is CASGTSSPREQYF. CDR3 coding DNA: TGTGCCAGCGGGACTAGCTCCCCTCGGGAGCAGTACTTC.

This clone has only a few counts. Other DNA sequences in the same sample also yield this CDR3. The chain recombines TRBV19 with TRBJ1-5; a possible D gene is TRBD1 (6 bases). This CDR3 spans 13 amino acids. V lost 6 bases to trimming and J lost 5 bases, with 11 bases between them. Germline CDR1 is LNHDA and CDR2 is SQIVND (reference sequence). CDR3 in amino acids: CASSQGRDQPQHF. The CDR3 region has the DNA TGTGCCAGTAGCCAGGGGAGGGATCAGCCCCAGCATTTT.

This rearrangement joins TRBV6-1 to TRBJ1-5; maybe TRBD1 (6 bases). This CDR3 spans 16 amino acids. Germline V CDR1 and CDR2: MNHNS, SASEGT. Between the trimmed V and J ends, which lost 4 bases and 5 bases, there was a span of 18 bases. The CDR3 DNA reads TGTGCCAGCAGTGGAGAGACAGGAGTGGTGGATCAGCCCCAGCATTTT. This gives the protein CASSGETGVVDQPQHF.

The chain links TRBV27 to TRBJ1-4; 8 bases are a match to TRBD1. The CDR3 covers 19 residues. With 5 bases clipped from V and 0 bases from J, the junction kept 14 bases outside the gene matches. The germline CDR1 and CDR2 sequences are MNHEY and SMNVEV (reference sequence). The CDR3 loop is CASSPSGTGLVATNEKLFF. CDR3 DNA sequence: TGTGCCAGCAGTCCCTCAGGGACAGGACTAGTTGCAACTAATGAAAAACTGTTTTTT.

CDR3 in DNA: TGTGCCAGCAGCCAAGATTCGCAGGTCCAGACCTTC. Amino acids: CASSQDSQVQTF. V usage is TRBV4-2 and J usage is TRBJ1-2; no reliable D call. The CDR3 has 12 residues. The ends were cut back, 0 bases at V and 14 bases at J, with 13 bases in the middle. Germline V gene sequence: CDR1 LGHNA, CDR2 YNFKEQ.

The chain couples TRBV3-1 (or the pseudogene TRBV3-2) to TRBJ2-4; TRBD2 matches 8 bases. Germline V gives CDR1 LGHDT, CDR2 YNNKEL (reference sequence). The CDR3 is 17 residues long. Germline trimming cut 0 bases from V and 7 bases from J; bases unmatched to any gene: 11. The CDR3 DNA is TGTGCCAGCAGCCAAGATAGTACGAGGGGACTAGAGAACATTCAGTACTTC. The encoded protein is CASSQDSTRGLENIQYF.

This rearrangement joins TRBV6-5 to TRBJ1-1; D remains unclear. Germline assignment: CDR1 MNHEY and CDR2 SVGAGI. This CDR3 has 12 residues. Trimming took 9 bases from V and 7 from J, leaving 15 bases between them. The CDR3 region has the DNA TGTGCCAGTGCTCCATGGCGAGGTGAAGCTTTCTTT. Residues: CASAPWRGEAFF.

The genes are TRBV14 and TRBJ2-1; TRBD1 is a possible D gene (6 bases). Germline V lookup: CDR1 SGHDN, CDR2 FVKESK. Trimming took 3 bases from V and 7 from J, leaving 10 bases between them. The CDR3 runs to 13 residues. CDR3 in DNA: TGTGCCAGCAGCCACAGGGGAAGGAATGAGCAGTTCTTC. This gives the protein CASSHRGRNEQFF.

The V gene is TRBV29-1, the J gene TRBJ1-2; D is unresolved. The V gene's germline CDR1 is SQVTM and CDR2 ANQGSEA. The CDR3 has 13 amino acids. Trimming took 4 bases from V and 8 from J, leaving 17 bases between them. The DNA of the CDR3 is TGCAGCGTTGTGGCGGAAAACTCAAGGGGCTACACCTTC. Its translation: CSVVAENSRGYTF.

A single count supports this clone. The CDR3 DNA is TGTGCCATCAGTGATCCGGGAGGCTACACCTTC. The encoded protein is CAISDPGGYTF. This chain links TRBV10-3 with TRBJ1-2, with D unresolved. The CDR3 loop spans 11 amino acids. CDR1 ENHRY and CDR2 SYGVKD come from the germline V gene. V shed 3 bases and J shed 8 bases, with 7 bases lying between them.

This chain connects TRBV19 to TRBJ1-3; D is ambiguous. Trimming cost V 8 bases and J 0 bases, with 14 bases left between them. Germline lookup yields CDR1 LNHDA and CDR2 SQIVND (reference sequence). The CDR3 spans 15 residues. The CDR3 DNA is TGTGCCAGTTCGGGAAGGGAAGGCTCTGGAAACACCATATATTTT. This sequence encodes CASSGREGSGNTIYF.

The chain employs TRBV10-3 and TRBJ2-2; D is perhaps TRBD2 (5 bases). Between the trimmed V and J ends, which lost 9 bases and 1 base, there was a span of 18 bases. The CDR3 is 16 amino acids. Germline CDR1 and CDR2: ENHRY and SYGVKD. The CDR3 DNA sequence: TGTGCCATAACGGGGAGCGGACCCAGGAACACCGGGGAGCTGTTTTTT. This translates into CAITGSGPRNTGELFF.

J is TRBJ1-1 and V is TRBV9, with 9 positions matching TRBD1. In germline, CDR1 is SGDLS, CDR2 YYNGEE. The CDR3 runs 16 residues. With 3 bases clipped from V and 6 bases from J, the junction kept 12 bases outside the gene matches. CDR3 coding DNA: TGTGCCAGCAGCGCTACCCAGGGGACAGGGAGACCTGAAGCTTTCTTT. Residues: CASSATQGTGRPEAFF.